This T cell receptor beta chain was captured by sequencing in a study of OX40 agonist ivuxolimab in advanced cancers. Whole-study context: Enrolled patients in dose escalation had cancers that were hepatocellular carcinoma, melanoma, renal cell or head and neck cancer. Subjects had a mean age of 60 years, with a range of about 23 to 79; around 83% were male. Notes on the study in general: Some nonresponders likewise displayed low normalized T-cell clonal expansion.

As regards this clone: What it binds is not known.

Systemic immunosuppression or a history of autoimmune disease excluded patients. The CDR3 is 14 residues long. Germline CDR1 and CDR2: MNHNS and SASEGT. J was trimmed by 4 bases and V by 7 bases; bases with no gene match: 3. Assay: immunoSEQ multiplex PCR; the TCRdb copy retains only in-frame clones and omits some. The sample consists of tens of thousands of clones, approximately 80% of them appearing once. The receptor's source is an adult with an advanced solid tumor such as melanoma, head and neck, liver or kidney cancer. This sequence joins TRBV6-1 and TRBJ2-1; TRBD2 matches 11 bases. The sample here was CD4+ or CD8+ T cells sorted from blood, taken in a trial of the OX40 agonist ivuxolimab. The CDR3 spells CASNGLAGYNEQFF. DNA of the CDR3: TGTGCCAGCAATGGACTAGCGGGTTACAATGAGCAGTTCTTC.